The source of this T cell receptor beta chain is a study of OX40 agonist ivuxolimab in advanced cancers. About the research overall: Dose-escalation patients' cancers were hepatocellular carcinoma, melanoma, renal cell or head and neck cancer. The dose-escalation cohort was approximately 84% male, with a mean age of 60 years, ranging about 20 to 85.

Autoimmune disease history or systemic immunosuppression was exclusionary. Comments on this clone: The target antigen is unknown.

Study-wide points: Undetermined was the antigen specificity of the expanded peripheral T cells.

The CDR3 is 14 residues long. With 3 bases removed from V and 5 bases from J, the gap between germline ends came to 13 bases. Looked up from germline, CDR1 is MGHDK and CDR2 is SYGVNS. The data were produced by immunoSEQ multiplex PCR, yet TCRdb's version contains in-frame clones alone and is incomplete. The data hold 35,000 to 55,000 clones, with approximately 90% observed a single time. This clonotype was obtained from an adult with an advanced solid tumor such as melanoma, head and neck, liver or kidney cancer. The V call is TRBV25-1, the J call TRBJ1-2; D uncertain. Sample: CD4+ or CD8+ T cells sorted from blood, taken in a trial of the OX40 agonist ivuxolimab. The CDR3, as DNA: TGTGCCAGCAGTGAGACCCGACCGGATTATGGCTACACCTTC. As protein: CASSETRPDYGYTF.